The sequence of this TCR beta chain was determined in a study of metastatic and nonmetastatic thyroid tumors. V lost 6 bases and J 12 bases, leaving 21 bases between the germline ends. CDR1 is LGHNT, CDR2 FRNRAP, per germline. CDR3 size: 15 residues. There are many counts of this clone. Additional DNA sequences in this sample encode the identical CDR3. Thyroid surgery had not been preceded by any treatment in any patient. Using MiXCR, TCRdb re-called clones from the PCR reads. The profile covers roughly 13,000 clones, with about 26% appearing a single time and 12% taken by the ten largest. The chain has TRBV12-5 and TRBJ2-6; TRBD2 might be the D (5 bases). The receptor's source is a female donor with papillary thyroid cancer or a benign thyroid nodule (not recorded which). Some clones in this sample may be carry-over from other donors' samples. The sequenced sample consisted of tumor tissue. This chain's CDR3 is CASGPPRAGISVLTF. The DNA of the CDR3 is TGTGCTAGTGGACCCCCACGAGCCGGGATCAGCGTCCTGACTTTC.